Following are 14 T cell receptor beta chains from one sample sequenced in a study of identical twins. One entry per CDR3 protein, called by TCRdb with MiXCR from the 5' RACE reads. The sample has nearly 650,000 distinct CDR3 sequences, around 7.4% seen once. Another study also made use of these data, one on yellow fever vaccine responses in identical twins.

Material: PBMCs. These receptors were obtained from a young woman in good health.

This clonotype was found many times. The chain couples TRBV20-1 to TRBJ2-7, with D hard to call. There are 13 residues in the CDR3. The ends were cut back, 6 bases at V and 4 bases at J, with 16 bases in the middle. From germline, CDR1 is DFQATT and CDR2 SNEGSKA (reference sequence). The CDR3 reads CSAHVVPTYEQYF. The CDR3 DNA reads as TGCAGTGCCCATGTGGTACCCACGTACGAGCAGTACTTC.

This clonotype was seen only a few times. The chain uses TRBV7-9 and TRBJ1-2, with D possibly being TRBD1 (5 bases). This CDR3 has 14 residues. Germline V lookup: CDR1 SEHNR, CDR2 FQNEAQ (reference sequence). Trimming cost V 5 bases and J 3 bases, with 13 bases left between them. The CDR3 reads CASSALTEYYGYTF. The CDR3 DNA reads as TGTGCCAGCAGCGCACTGACAGAATACTATGGCTACACCTTC.

This clonotype was counted many times. The genes are TRBV4-2 and TRBJ2-7; D unresolved. The CDR3 is made up of 13 amino acids. Germline-derived CDR1 and CDR2 are LGHNA and YNFKEQ. V was trimmed by 4 bases and J by 3 bases, leaving 10 bases between them. Written as DNA, the CDR3 is TGTGCCAGCAGCCCCCAGACCTTCTACGAGCAGTACTTC. Protein: CASSPQTFYEQYF.

This clonotype was seen many times. V and J are TRBV6-6 and TRBJ1-3; possible D gene TRBD1, 6 bases. The CDR3 has 13 residues. The V gene's germline CDR1 is MNHNY and CDR2 SVGAGI (reference sequence). Trimming pared 8 bases from V and 5 bases from J, leaving 13 bases between. CDR3 in amino acids: CASRQEARNTIYF. CDR3 in DNA: TGTGCCAGCCGACAGGAGGCGAGAAACACCATATATTTT.

This clonotype occurred many times. J is TRBJ1-5 and V is TRBV20-1, with 11 positions matching TRBD1. CDR3 length: 17 amino acids. CDR1 and CDR2 (germline): DFQATT, SNEGSKA (reference sequence). V shed 0 bases and J 6 bases; nucleotides not matched to a gene: 10. Written as DNA, the CDR3 is TGCAGTGCTAGAGATTCTCGGACAGGGGGCGCGGGTCAGCCCCAGCATTTT. Its translation is CSARDSRTGGAGQPQHF.

The sample holds a few counts of this clonotype. The chain employs TRBV12-3 or TRBV12-4 and TRBJ2-1, with 16 bases matching TRBD2. The V segment lost 3 bases and the J segment 2 bases; nucleotides outside the gene matches: 4. This CDR3 is 18 amino acids long. The CDR3 DNA sequence: TGTGCCAGCAGTTTCGACGGGACTAGCGGGAGGGCCTACAATGAGCAGTTCTTC. Translating gives CASSFDGTSGRAYNEQFF.

V usage is TRBV3-2 and J usage is TRBJ2-5; the table's D call of TRBD1 was not tested on the DNA. TRBV3-2 is classified as a pseudogene. CDR3 length: 15 amino acids. This CDR3 reads CASTQPTGGSETQYF. The CDR3 coding sequence is TGTGCCAGCACCCAACCTACAGGGGGCAGCGAGACCCAGTACTTC.

Only a few counts were recorded for this clonotype. The chain carries TRBV5-6 and TRBJ2-2; the D gene is possibly TRBD1 (6 bases). The CDR3 consists of 15 residues. Germline CDR1 reads SGHDT; CDR2 reads YYEEEE. The V end lost 4 bases, the J end lost 4 bases, and 14 bases lay between the germline ends. CDR3 DNA: TGTGCCAGCAGCCTAGTTGGACAGTCCACCGGGGAGCTGTTTTTT. Translated, it gives CASSLVGQSTGELFF.

The sample holds many counts of this clonotype. This sequence joins TRBV6-2 or TRBV6-3 and TRBJ1-5; TRBD1 matches 7 bases. The CDR3 covers 19 residues. Germline-derived CDR1 and CDR2 are MNHEY and SVGEGT. Losses at the gene ends were 4 bases for V and 1 base for J; bases not matched to a gene: 16. The CDR3 here is CASSSQQTGEASSNQPQHF. CDR3 DNA: TGTGCCAGCAGTTCTCAACAAACAGGGGAGGCTAGCAGCAATCAGCCCCAGCATTTT.

The table lists this clonotype with many counts. The CDR3 DNA is TGTGCCAGCAGTCCTATGCTAGCGGGTGAGACCCAGTACTTC. Protein product: CASSPMLAGETQYF. V usage is TRBV6-1 and J usage is TRBJ2-5; 8 bases are a match to TRBD2. Germline values: CDR1 MNHNS, CDR2 SASEGT. V dropped 5 bases and J dropped 5; count of bases not matched to a gene: 7. The CDR3 covers 14 residues.

The sample holds a few counts of this clonotype. The chain is built from TRBV28 and TRBJ2-7; D not certain. V gave up 7 bases and J gave up 1 base, with 17 bases separating them. In germline, CDR1 is MDHEN, CDR2 SYDVKM. The CDR3 is made up of 15 amino acids. The CDR3 bases are TGTGCCAGCACCCCGGCCCCCCGCGATTCCTACGAGCAGTACTTC. It translates to CASTPAPRDSYEQYF.

The CDR3 DNA reads TGCAGTGCTAGAGATTTCGGTGTTATGGTGGGCACTGAAGCTTTCTTT. It codes for CSARDFGVMVGTEAFF. V usage is TRBV20-1 and J usage is TRBJ1-1; D gene unclear. The V gene's germline CDR1 is DFQATT and CDR2 SNEGSKA (reference sequence). This CDR3 spans 16 amino acids. Trimming took off 0 bases at V and 4 bases at J, with 18 bases between the two ends.

The chain joins TRBV29-1 to TRBJ1-2; no clear D gene. CDR1 and CDR2 (germline): SQVTM, ANQGSEA. V dropped 7 bases and J dropped 7 bases, with 19 bases sitting between them. The CDR3 runs to 13 residues. CDR3 in DNA: TGCAGCGGGGCGAGCGGCTATCGGGGTGGCTACACCTTC. It specifies CSGASGYRGGYTF.

This clonotype was counted ten times or more. The chain carries TRBV29-1 and TRBJ2-1; TRBD1 matches 8 bases. The J segment lost 0 bases and the V segment lost 4 bases, leaving 2 bases of the junction unmatched. The CDR3 extends over 14 amino acids. Per germline, CDR1 SQVTM and CDR2 ANQGSEA. The chain's CDR3 is CSVGDRGSYNEQFF. The CDR3 coding sequence is TGCAGCGTTGGAGACAGGGGCTCCTACAATGAGCAGTTCTTC.